This T cell receptor (beta chain) was recorded in a study of cytomegalovirus exposure and HLA in healthy donors. Broader study findings: Reports indicate that TCR beta sequences accurately predicted the HLA-A and HLA-B alleles of most subjects. Previous analysis showed most TCR beta V segments were productive about 87% or about 30% of the time.

It was with 60 Vbeta and 13 Jbeta primers that the PCR ran. Using immunoSEQ multiplex PCR, the repertoire was profiled, and TCRdb retains in-frame clones only, with some absent. The sample lists about 100,000 clones; roughly 70% were seen once. V shed 8 bases and J 0 bases; nucleotides not matched to a gene: 10. The V gene's germline CDR1 is SGHTA and CDR2 FQGNSA. This CDR3 contains 16 residues. This clone was seen only a few times. Antigen: not known. Sequenced input: PBMCs. This TCR was sampled from a woman aged 18-29 years in good health and CMV-seropositive. The rearrangement links TRBV7-2 to TRBJ1-3; 7 bases match TRBD1. CDR3 amino acids: CASSYRDSLSGNTIYF. CDR3 nucleotides: TGTGCCAGCTCCTATCGGGACAGTCTCTCTGGAAACACCATATATTTT.